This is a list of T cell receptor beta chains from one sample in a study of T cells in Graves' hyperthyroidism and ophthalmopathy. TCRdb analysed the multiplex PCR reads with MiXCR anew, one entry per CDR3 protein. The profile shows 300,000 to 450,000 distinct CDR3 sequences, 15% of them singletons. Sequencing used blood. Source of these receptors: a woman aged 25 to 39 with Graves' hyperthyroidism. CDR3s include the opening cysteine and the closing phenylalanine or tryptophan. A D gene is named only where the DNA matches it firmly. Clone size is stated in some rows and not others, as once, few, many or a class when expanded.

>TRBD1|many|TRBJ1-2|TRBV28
CASSLTGGFYGYTF
TGTGCCAGCAGTCTCACAGGGGGCTTCTATGGCTACACCTTC
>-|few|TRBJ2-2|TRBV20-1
CSARRPGVGTGELFF
TGCAGTGCTAGGCGGCCGGGAGTCGGTACCGGGGAGCTGTTTTTT
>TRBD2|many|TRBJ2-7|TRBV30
CAWSRTREQYF
TGTGCCTGGAGTAGGACTAGAGAGCAGTACTTC
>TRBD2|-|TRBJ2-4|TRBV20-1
CSARAGGVDIQYF
TGCAGTGCTAGAGCGGGGGGGGTGGACATTCAGTACTTC
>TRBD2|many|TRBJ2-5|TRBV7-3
CASSSRLAGGLETQYF
TGTGCCAGCAGCTCAAGACTAGCGGGAGGGCTAGAGACCCAGTACTTC
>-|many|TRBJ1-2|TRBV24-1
CATSDLAGFGYTF
TGTGCCACCAGTGATTTGGCAGGGTTTGGCTACACCTTC
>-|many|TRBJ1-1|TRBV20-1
CSARPTPEAFF
TGCAGTGCTAGACCGACCCCTGAAGCTTTCTTT
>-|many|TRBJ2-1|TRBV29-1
CSVASSGVIYNEQFF
TGCAGCGTGGCGTCAAGCGGAGTTATCTACAATGAGCAGTTCTTC
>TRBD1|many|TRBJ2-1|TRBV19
CASRAGTGYNEQFF
TGTGCCAGTAGAGCCGGGACAGGGTACAATGAGCAGTTCTTC
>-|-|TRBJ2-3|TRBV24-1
CATSDPRILTDTQYF
TGTGCCACCAGTGACCCACGGATCCTCACAGATACGCAGTATTTT
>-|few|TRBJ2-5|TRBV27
CASSPRVTGQETQYF
TGTGCCAGCAGTCCAAGGGTCACCGGTCAAGAGACCCAGTACTTC
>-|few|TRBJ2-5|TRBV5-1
CASSLGGGIVETQYF
TGCGCCAGCAGCTTGGGTGGGGGGATCGTGGAGACCCAGTACTTC
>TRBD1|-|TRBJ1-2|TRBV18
CASSSGQDGNYGYTF
TGTGCCAGCTCATCAGGACAGGATGGTAACTATGGCTACACCTTC
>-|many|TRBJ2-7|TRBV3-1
CASSHGQGGYYEQYF
TGTGCCAGCAGCCACGGGCAGGGGGGATACTACGAGCAGTACTTC
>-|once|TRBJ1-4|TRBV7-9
CASSLWIQSNEKLFF
TGTGCCAGCAGCCTATGGATCCAATCTAATGAAAAACTGTTTTTT
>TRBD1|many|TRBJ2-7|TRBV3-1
CASSQGGTGSLYEQYF
TGTGCCAGCAGCCAAGGGGGGACAGGGAGCCTCTACGAGCAGTACTTC
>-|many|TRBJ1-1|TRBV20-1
CSARGVSGQGNEAFF
TGTAGTGCGAGAGGTGTATCGGGCCAGGGTAATGAAGCTTTCTTT
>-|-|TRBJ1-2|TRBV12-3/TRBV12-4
CASSFLGGEGGYTF
TGTGCCAGCAGTTTTTTAGGGGGAGAGGGTGGCTACACCTTC
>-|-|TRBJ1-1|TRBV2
CARGGVTEAFF
TGTGCCCGCGGGGGGGTCACTGAAGCTTTCTTT
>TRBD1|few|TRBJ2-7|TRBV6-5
CASSYPGQGTYEQYF
TGTGCCAGCAGTTACCCGGGACAGGGAACCTACGAGCAGTACTTC
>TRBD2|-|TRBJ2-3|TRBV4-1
CASSAPGLAGGTDTQYF
TGCGCCAGCAGCGCGCCGGGACTAGCGGGGGGCACAGATACGCAGTATTTT
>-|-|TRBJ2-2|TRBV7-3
CASSLLGTNTGELFF
TGTGCCAGCAGCTTATTGGGGACCAACACCGGGGAGCTGTTTTTT
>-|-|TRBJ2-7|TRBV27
CASAGDRSYEQYF
TGTGCCAGCGCGGGGGACAGGTCCTACGAGCAGTACTTC
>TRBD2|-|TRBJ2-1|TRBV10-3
CAISEIVQRDYNEQFF
TGTGCCATCAGTGAGATAGTGCAGCGGGACTACAATGAGCAGTTCTTC
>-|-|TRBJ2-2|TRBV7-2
CASSLGPHAGELFF
TGTGCCAGCAGCTTAGGACCGCACGCCGGGGAGCTGTTTTTT
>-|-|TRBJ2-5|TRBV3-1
CASSTIQGLETQYF
TGTGCCAGCAGCACAATCCAGGGACTGGAGACCCAGTACTTC
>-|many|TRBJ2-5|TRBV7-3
CASSLMARETQYF
TGTGCCAGCAGCTTAATGGCCCGCGAGACCCAGTACTTC
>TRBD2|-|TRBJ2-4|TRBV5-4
CASSPRASGWLVSGNIQYF
TGTGCCAGCAGCCCTCGGGCTAGCGGGTGGCTGGTTTCGGGTAACATTCAGTACTTC